This T cell receptor beta chain emerged from a study of blood T cell repertoires in COVID-19. Source study methods: By means of reference gene primer amplification, nucleated cell counts were estimated. Sequencing used immunoSEQ multiplex PCR; TCRdb keeps in-frame clones, though not all of them. The V and J calls and clone size come from that table; D and trimming were worked out from the DNA. The sample has just over 75,000 clones; 65% to 85% are singletons. Trimming removed 2 bases from V and 2 bases from J, with 16 bases in between. This CDR3 has 16 amino acids. Looked up from germline, CDR1 is SGHTA and CDR2 is FQGNSA. This clone was observed once.

V usage is TRBV7-2 and J usage is TRBJ2-7; weak D call: TRBD2 (6 bases). Sequenced input: peripheral blood. The sequence was obtained from a man aged 45 to 65 with acute or convalescent COVID-19. The CDR3 nucleotides read TGTGCCAGCAGCTTATTGGGCGGGAACCCGACCTACGAGCAGTACTTC. It specifies CASSLLGGNPTYEQYF. The full variable domain, with the rest looked up from reference TRBV7-2 and TRBJ2-7, is GAGVSQSPSNKVTEKGKDVELRCDPISGHTALYWYRQSLGQGLEFLIYFQGNSAPDKSGLPSDRFSAERTGGSVSTLTIQRTQQEDSAVYLCASSLLGGNPTYEQYFGPGTRLTVT.